This record covers a single T cell receptor (beta chain). Authors' data handling: Amplification of reference gene primers provided the estimated nucleated cell counts. TCRdb's table, derived via immunoSEQ multiplex PCR, lists solely in-frame clones and lacks some. V, J and clone size derive from that table, while D and trimming were established from the DNA sequence. Altogether some 80,000 clones are present, 75% to 90% being singletons, with the ten largest covering over 15%. The source of the sample is a study of blood T cell repertoires in COVID-19. Study context: The study drew acute and convalescent COVID-19 samples from the United States, Italy and Spain. PBMCs, B-cell-depleted T cells, or T cells provided the cDNA or gDNA that made up the material.

Trimming removed 3 bases from V and 5 bases from J; junction bases left unmatched: 7. The CDR3 sequence is 15 residues long. Looked up from germline, CDR1 is SGHTA and CDR2 is FQGTGA. The clonotype originates from a human donor in a cohort sampled during active COVID-19. The V gene is TRBV7-3, the J gene TRBJ2-1; TRBD1 agrees at 7 bases. Sequenced sample: peripheral blood. The CDR3 DNA reads TGTGCCAGCAGCTTGGGACAGAATATAAACAATGAGCAGTTCTTC. This gives the protein CASSLGQNINNEQFF.